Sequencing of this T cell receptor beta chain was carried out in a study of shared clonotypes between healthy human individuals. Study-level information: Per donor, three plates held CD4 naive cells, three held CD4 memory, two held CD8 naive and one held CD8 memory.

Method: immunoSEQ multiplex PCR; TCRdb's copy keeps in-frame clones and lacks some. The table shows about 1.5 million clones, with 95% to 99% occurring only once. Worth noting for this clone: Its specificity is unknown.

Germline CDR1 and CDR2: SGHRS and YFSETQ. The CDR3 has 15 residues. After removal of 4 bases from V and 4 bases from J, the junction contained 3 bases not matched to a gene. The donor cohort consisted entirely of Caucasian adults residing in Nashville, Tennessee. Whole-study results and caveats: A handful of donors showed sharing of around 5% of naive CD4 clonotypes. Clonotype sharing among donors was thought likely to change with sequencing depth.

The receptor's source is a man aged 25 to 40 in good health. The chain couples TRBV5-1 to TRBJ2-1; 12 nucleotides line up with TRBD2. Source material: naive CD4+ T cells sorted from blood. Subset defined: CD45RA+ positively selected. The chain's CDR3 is CASSHGLAGYNEQFF. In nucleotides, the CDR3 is TGCGCCAGCAGCCACGGACTAGCGGGATACAATGAGCAGTTCTTC.